Listed below are T cell receptor beta chains from one sample, sequenced in a study of prognosis after radiotherapy for stage I lung cancer. TCRdb passed the multiplex PCR reads through MiXCR, listing each CDR3 protein once. This repertoire shows about 27,000 distinct CDR3 sequences, around 45% found once; its top ten account for about 15%. The source material was PBMCs, sampled before or after stereotactic body radiation therapy (not recorded which). The origin of the receptors is a donor of 50 years or more with non-small cell lung cancer. CDR3s include the opening cysteine and the closing phenylalanine or tryptophan. A D gene is named only where the DNA matches it firmly. Clone size is shown for a subset of rows, as once, few, many or a class of expanded clone.

clone_size,j_call,d_call,v_call,cdr3_aa,cdr3_nt
-,TRBJ2-2,TRBD2,TRBV6-2/TRBV6-3,CASTPGLGNTGELFF,TGTGCCAGTACCCCGGGACTAGGTAACACCGGGGAGCTGTTTTTT
many,TRBJ2-7,-,TRBV15,CATSRDRGAYEQYF,TGTGCCACCAGCAGAGACAGGGGGGCCTACGAGCAGTACTTC
many,TRBJ1-5,TRBD1,TRBV19,CASTSQLGTGGGQPQHF,TGTGCCAGTACCTCACAGCTAGGGACAGGGGGCGGTCAGCCCCAGCATTTT
many,TRBJ1-1,-,TRBV6-1,CATRMNTEAFF,TGTGCCACTCGGATGAACACTGAAGCTTTCTTT
many,TRBJ1-2,TRBD1,TRBV3-1,CASSRTGADGYTF,TGTGCCAGCAGCCGGACAGGGGCGGATGGCTACACCTTC
-,TRBJ2-1,TRBD1,TRBV4-1,CASSQAGTGVDEQFF,TGCGCCAGCAGCCAAGCCGGGACAGGGGTCGATGAGCAGTTCTTC
medium-sized,TRBJ2-2,TRBD1,TRBV12-3/TRBV12-4,CASSLNPTGVYTGELFF,TGTGCCAGCAGTTTAAACCCGACAGGGGTCTACACCGGGGAGCTGTTTTTT
medium-sized,TRBJ1-5,-,TRBV27,CASSFSNQPQHF,TGTGCCAGCAGTTTCAGCAATCAGCCCCAGCATTTT
many,TRBJ2-7,TRBD1,TRBV20-1,CSATTGTGSIHEQYF,TGCAGTGCTACCACCGGGACAGGGAGTATCCACGAGCAGTACTTC
many,TRBJ1-2,-,TRBV7-3,CASSLTKPSQYGYTF,TGTGCCAGCAGCTTAACGAAGCCCTCTCAGTATGGCTACACCTTC
-,TRBJ2-1,TRBD2,TRBV30,CAWSKAGYNEQFF,TGTGCCTGGAGCAAAGCGGGATACAATGAGCAGTTCTTC
-,TRBJ2-1,TRBD2,TRBV24-1,CATSDTSVRVVEQFF,TGTGCCACCAGTGACACTAGCGTCCGGGTTGTTGAGCAGTTTTTC
-,TRBJ2-1,TRBD2,TRBV10-1,CASSGHRLAWSLQGSYNEQFF,TGCGCCAGCAGTGGGCACAGACTAGCGTGGAGCCTTCAGGGATCCTACAATGAGCAGTTCTTC
many,TRBJ2-5,-,TRBV20-1,CSARRSGAMETQYF,TGCAGTGCTAGAAGGAGCGGAGCTATGGAGACCCAGTACTTC
many,TRBJ2-1,TRBD1,TRBV5-6,CASSSYRGIVYEQFF,TGTGCCAGCAGCTCATACAGGGGGATAGTCTATGAGCAGTTCTTC
-,TRBJ1-1,-,TRBV28,CASRQAVAASKEF,TGTGCCAGCAGACAAGCGGTGGCCGCCTCCAAGGAATTT
-,TRBJ2-3,-,TRBV11-2,CASSGQGKTDTQYF,TGTGCCAGCAGCGGGCAGGGGAAGACAGATACGCAGTATTTT
-,TRBJ2-2,-,TRBV28,CASRFTMTVSATNAGELFF,TGTGCCAGCAGGTTTACTATGACCGTCTCGGCAACGAACGCCGGGGAGCTGTTTTTT
many,TRBJ2-1,-,TRBV9,CASSVKGSSNEQFF,TGTGCCAGCAGCGTAAAGGGCTCAAGCAATGAGCAGTTCTTC
many,TRBJ2-5,-,TRBV24-1,CATSDARELETQYF,TGTGCCACCAGTGATGCCCGGGAGTTGGAGACCCAGTACTTC
-,TRBJ1-5,-,TRBV15,CATSIGTSNQPQHF,TGTGCCACCAGTATAGGGACAAGCAATCAGCCCCAGCATTTT
many,TRBJ2-5,-,TRBV20-1,CSASLKETQYF,TGCAGTGCTAGCCTTAAGGAGACCCAGTACTTC
many,TRBJ2-1,-,TRBV6-1,CASSGHVNRRTHNEQFF,TGTGCCAGCAGTGGTCACGTAAACAGGAGGACTCACAATGAGCAGTTCTTC
large,TRBJ1-2,-,TRBV5-1,CASSFSGTAGYTF,TGTGCCAGCAGCTTCAGTGGCACGGCTGGCTACACCTTC
-,TRBJ2-6,-,TRBV6-2/TRBV6-3,CASTDGDSGANVLTF,TGTGCCAGCACTGATGGGGACTCTGGGGCCAACGTCCTGACTTTC
many,TRBJ2-7,TRBD2,TRBV3-1,CASSRRGGRGLEQYF,TGTGCCAGCAGCCGCCGGGGGGGAAGGGGTTTGGAGCAGTACTTC
many,TRBJ2-7,-,TRBV7-2,CASSLGGKTYEQYF,TGTGCCAGCAGCTTAGGCGGGAAGACCTACGAGCAGTACTTC
once,TRBJ2-2,TRBD2,TRBV6-2/TRBV6-3,CASGGLAENTGELFF,TGTGCCAGCGGCGGACTAGCGGAGAACACCGGGGAGCTGTTTTTT
once,TRBJ2-3,TRBD1,TRBV19,CASSRVTGTGGAAYTQYF,TGTGCCAGTAGTAGGGTGACCGGGACAGGTGGCGCAGCATATACGCAGTATTTT
many,TRBJ1-1,TRBD1,TRBV12-3/TRBV12-4,CASTGTGGNTEAFF,TGTGCCAGCACCGGGACAGGGGGGAACACTGAAGCTTTCTTT
-,TRBJ1-2,-,TRBV6-2/TRBV6-3,CASSEMAGLIYGHTF,TGTGCCAGCAGTGAGATGGCGGGACTGATCTATGGCCACACCTTC
-,TRBJ2-3,-,TRBV6-9,CASSFRWTYTQYF,TGTGCCAGCAGTTTCAGGTGGACATATACGCAGTATTTT
-,TRBJ1-2,TRBD1,TRBV7-8,CASSLATGVGYGYTF,TGTGCCAGCAGCTTAGCAACAGGGGTAGGATATGGCTACACCTTC
many,TRBJ1-2,TRBD1,TRBV5-4,CASSLRQGAAGYTF,TGTGCCAGCAGCTTGAGACAGGGGGCAGCTGGCTACACCTTC
-,TRBJ2-3,TRBD2,TRBV9,CASSGGGGVGTDTQYF,TGTGCCAGCAGCGGGGGGGGGGGAGTGGGCACAGATACGCAGTATTTT
-,TRBJ1-3,-,TRBV12-3/TRBV12-4,CASGSRNTIYF,TGTGCCAGCGGGTCTCGAAACACCATATATTTT
medium-sized,TRBJ2-1,-,TRBV12-3/TRBV12-4,CASSTGGPDNEQFF,TGTGCCAGCAGTACCGGAGGGCCCGACAATGAGCAGTTCTTC
-,TRBJ2-2,-,TRBV20-1,CSASGGTGELFF,TGCAGTGCTAGCGGGGGTACCGGGGAGCTGTTTTTT
-,TRBJ2-1,-,TRBV6-2/TRBV6-3,CASRLEDYNEQFF,TGTGCCAGCCGTCTGGAGGACTACAATGAGCAGTTCTTC
many,TRBJ1-2,-,TRBV19,CASSIEMRGYGYTF,TGTGCCAGTAGTATAGAGATGCGGGGCTATGGCTACACCTTC
many,TRBJ2-7,TRBD1,TRBV11-2,CASSHSVGTVKKAYEQYF,TGTGCCAGCAGCCACAGCGTCGGGACAGTTAAAAAGGCATACGAGCAGTACTTC
-,TRBJ2-7,-,TRBV11-2,CASSGKGTYEQYF,TGTGCCAGCAGCGGAAAGGGCACCTACGAGCAGTACTTC
many,TRBJ1-2,TRBD1,TRBV5-4,CASSSLTGGYGYTF,TGTGCCAGCAGCTCTTTGACAGGGGGCTATGGCTACACCTTC
-,TRBJ1-3,-,TRBV6-1,CASIRGSFSSGNTIYF,TGTGCCAGCATTCGAGGGAGTTTCTCGTCTGGAAACACCATATATTTT
medium-sized,TRBJ2-7,TRBD2,TRBV6-5,CASSYSRPSGSHEQYF,TGTGCCAGCAGTTACTCGAGGCCTAGCGGGAGCCACGAGCAGTACTTC
few,TRBJ2-2,TRBD2,TRBV4-1,CASSQFLAGGPGELFF,TGCGCCAGCAGCCAATTTCTAGCGGGGGGGCCCGGGGAGCTGTTTTTT
-,TRBJ2-5,TRBD2,TRBV6-2/TRBV6-3,CSSSKGLASRETQYF,TGTTCCAGCAGCAAGGGACTAGCGTCCCGTGAGACCCAGTACTTC
many,TRBJ2-3,-,TRBV20-1,CSATKGDTQYF,TGCAGTGCTACAAAAGGAGATACGCAGTATTTT
many,TRBJ2-1,-,TRBV7-2,CASSLVGGDNEQFF,TGTGCCAGCAGCTTAGTGGGGGGCGACAATGAGCAGTTCTTC
-,TRBJ2-7,TRBD2,TRBV5-8,CAISMGLAGGRSREQYF,TGTGCCATCAGCATGGGACTAGCTGGAGGAAGGAGTCGTGAGCAGTACTTC
many,TRBJ1-6,TRBD1,TRBV5-6,CASSLAGGNNSPLHF,TGTGCCAGCAGCTTGGCAGGGGGGAATAATTCACCCCTCCACTTT
-,TRBJ1-2,-,TRBV5-4,CASSLRVGAYGYTF,TGTGCCAGCAGCTTGAGAGTGGGCGCCTATGGCTACACATTC
medium-sized,TRBJ2-3,-,TRBV6-2/TRBV6-3,CASSYSASGGDTQYF,TGTGCCAGCAGTTACTCTGCCAGCGGTGGAGATACGCAGTATTTT
-,TRBJ1-5,-,TRBV6-2/TRBV6-3,CAIGGEDPQHF,TGTGCCATCGGGGGCGAGGATCCCCAGCATTTT
once,TRBJ1-1,-,TRBV5-1,CASRSAGTIPGRVTEAFF,TGCGCCAGCAGGTCGGCAGGAACAATCCCGGGACGGGTCACTGAAGCTTTCTTT
many,TRBJ1-1,TRBD1,TRBV20-1,CSARDRDRASFF,TGCAGTGCTAGAGATAGGGACAGGGCGTCTTTCTTT
many,TRBJ2-1,-,TRBV5-6,CASSLYSEQFF,TGTGCCAGCAGCTTGTATAGTGAGCAGTTCTTC
few,TRBJ2-2,-,TRBV30,CALSVLVTGELFF,TGTGCCTTGAGTGTACTGGTCACCGGGGAGCTGTTTTTT